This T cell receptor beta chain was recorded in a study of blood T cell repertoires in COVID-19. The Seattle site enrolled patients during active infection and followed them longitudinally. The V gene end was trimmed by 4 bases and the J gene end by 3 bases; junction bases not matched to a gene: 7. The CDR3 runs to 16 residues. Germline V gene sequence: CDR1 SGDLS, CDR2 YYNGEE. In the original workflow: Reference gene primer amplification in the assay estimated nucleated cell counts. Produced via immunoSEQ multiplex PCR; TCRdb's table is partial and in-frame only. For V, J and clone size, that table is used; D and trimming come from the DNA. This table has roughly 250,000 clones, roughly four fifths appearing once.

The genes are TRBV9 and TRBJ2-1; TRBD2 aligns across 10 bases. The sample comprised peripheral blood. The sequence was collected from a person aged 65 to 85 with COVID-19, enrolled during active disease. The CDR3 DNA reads TGTGCCAGCAGCATAAGCGGGGGGGCCGGCTACAATGAGCAGTTCTTC. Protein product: CASSISGGAGYNEQFF.